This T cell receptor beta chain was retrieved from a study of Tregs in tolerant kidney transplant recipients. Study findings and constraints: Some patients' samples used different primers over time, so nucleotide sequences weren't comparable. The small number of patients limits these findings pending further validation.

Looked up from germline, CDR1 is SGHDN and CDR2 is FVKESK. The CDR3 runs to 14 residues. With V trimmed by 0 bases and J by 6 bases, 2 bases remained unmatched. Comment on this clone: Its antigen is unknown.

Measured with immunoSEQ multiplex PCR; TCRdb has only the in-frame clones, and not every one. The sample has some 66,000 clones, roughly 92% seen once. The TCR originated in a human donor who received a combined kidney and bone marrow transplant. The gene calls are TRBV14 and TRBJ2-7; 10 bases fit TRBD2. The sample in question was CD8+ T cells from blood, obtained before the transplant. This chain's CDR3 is CASSQETSGTEQYF. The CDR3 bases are TGTGCCAGCAGCCAAGAAACTAGCGGGACCGAGCAGTACTTC.